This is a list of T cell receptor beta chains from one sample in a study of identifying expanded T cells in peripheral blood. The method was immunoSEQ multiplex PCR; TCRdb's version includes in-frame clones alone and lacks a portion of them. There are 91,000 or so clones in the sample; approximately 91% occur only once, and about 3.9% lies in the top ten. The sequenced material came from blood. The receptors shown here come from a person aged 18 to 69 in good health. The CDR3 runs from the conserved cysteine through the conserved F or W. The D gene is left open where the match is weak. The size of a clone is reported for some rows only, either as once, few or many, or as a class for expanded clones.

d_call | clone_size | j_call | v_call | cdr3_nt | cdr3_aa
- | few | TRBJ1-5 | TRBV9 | TGTGCCAGCAGCTCTCGGGGGTTCCGAGGGAATCAGCCCCAGCATTTT | CASSSRGFRGNQPQHF
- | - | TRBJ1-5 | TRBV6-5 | TGTGCCAGCAGACAGGGTAATCAGCCCCAGCATTTT | CASRQGNQPQHF
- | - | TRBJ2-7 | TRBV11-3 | TGTGCCAGCAGCCTCCGGGACAAGGATGACGAGCAGTACTTC | CASSLRDKDDEQYF
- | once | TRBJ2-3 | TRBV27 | TGTGCCAGCAGTTTGGCGCAGGCCGGCACAGATACGCAGTATTTT | CASSLAQAGTDTQYF
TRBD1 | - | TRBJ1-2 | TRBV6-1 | TGTGCCAGCAGTGAGCGAGGGGACAGGGGGCGAGATGGCTACACCTTC | CASSERGDRGRDGYTF
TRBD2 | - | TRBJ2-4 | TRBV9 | TGTGCCAGCAGCGTCGACAGCGGGGGAACCTTTCAGTACTTC | CASSVDSGGTFQYF
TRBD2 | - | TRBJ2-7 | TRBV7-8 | TGTGCCAGCAGCGGGTCCGCGGGGGTGAGATACGAGCAGTACTTC | CASSGSAGVRYEQYF
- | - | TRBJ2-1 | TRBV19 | TGTGCCAGTAGTATAACTCAGGGGATTACCAATGAGCAGTTCTTC | CASSITQGITNEQFF
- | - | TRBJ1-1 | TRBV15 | TGTGCCACCAGCCCACGGAGGGGAGAGGGGACTGAAGCTTTCTTT | CATSPRRGEGTEAFF
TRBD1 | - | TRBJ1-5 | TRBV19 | TGTGCCAGCGATCGGGACAGGGGGTTGCAGCCCCAGCATTTT | CASDRDRGLQPQHF
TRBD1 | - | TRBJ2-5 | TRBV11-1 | TGTGCCAGCAGCCGGGGACAGGGAGGCGAAGAGACCCAGTACTTC | CASSRGQGGEETQYF
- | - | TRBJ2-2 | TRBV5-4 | TGTGCCAGCAGGAGCGGGCCCACCGGGGAGCTGTTTTTT | CASRSGPTGELFF
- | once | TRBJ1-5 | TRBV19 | TGTGCCAGTAGTCCGGGAACCAATCAGCCCCAGCATTTT | CASSPGTNQPQHF
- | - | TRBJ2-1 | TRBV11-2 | TGTGCCAGCAGCTTAGAATGGGCGGTCTCCTACAATGAGCAGTTCTTC | CASSLEWAVSYNEQFF
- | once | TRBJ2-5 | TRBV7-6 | TGTGCCAGCTCGGGGCGGTTGGGCCTGGAGACCCAGTACTTC | CASSGRLGLETQYF
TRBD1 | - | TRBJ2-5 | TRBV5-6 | TGTGCCAGCATCCTTACAGGGGGCGCGGGGACCCAGTACTTC | CASILTGGAGTQYF
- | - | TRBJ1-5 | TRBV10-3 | TGTGCCATCAGTGTGGGGGATCAGCCCCAGCATTTT | CAISVGDQPQHF
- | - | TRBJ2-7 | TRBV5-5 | TGTGCCAGCAGCCCAGGAGGGGTGCTCAGCTCGCAGTACTTC | CASSPGGVLSSQYF
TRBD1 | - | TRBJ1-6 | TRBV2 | TGTGCCAGCAGTGACGGGACAGGGCATTCACCCCTCCACTTT | CASSDGTGHSPLHF
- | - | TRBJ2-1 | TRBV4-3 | TGCGCCAGCAGCCAAGGGGGTAAGCAGTTCTTC | CASSQGGKQFF
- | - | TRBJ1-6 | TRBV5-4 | TGTGCCAGCAGCTTGGAAAGGGGTAATTCACCCCTCCACTTT | CASSLERGNSPLHF
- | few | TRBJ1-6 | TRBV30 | TGTGCCTGGACCAGTACCAGGGATTCACCCCTCCACTTT | CAWTSTRDSPLHF
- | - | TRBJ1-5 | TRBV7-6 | TGTGCCAGCAGCTTAGAGGAGGGAGAACAGCCCCAGCATTTT | CASSLEEGEQPQHF
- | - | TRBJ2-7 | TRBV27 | TGTGCCAGCAGTTACCGGAGCTCCTACGAGCAGTACTTC | CASSYRSSYEQYF
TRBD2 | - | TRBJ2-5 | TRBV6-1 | TGTGCCAGCAGTGGCTGGACTAGCGGGGGGTCCCAAGAGACCCAGTACTTC | CASSGWTSGGSQETQYF
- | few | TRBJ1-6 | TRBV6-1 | TGTGCCAGCATCCCGATCCACTCGAATTCACCCCTCCACTTT | CASIPIHSNSPLHF
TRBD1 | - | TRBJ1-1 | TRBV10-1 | TGCGCCAGCAGTTCGGGACAGACGGACACTGAAGCTTTCTTT | CASSSGQTDTEAFF
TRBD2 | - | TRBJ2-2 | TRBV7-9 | TGTGCCAGCAGCTTCCCCGCGGGAGGGCTGGCCGGGGAGCTGTTTTTT | CASSFPAGGLAGELFF
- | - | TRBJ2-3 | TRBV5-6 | TGTGCCAGCAGCTTAGGGGGTGAGAGGGCAGATACGCAGTATTTT | CASSLGGERADTQYF
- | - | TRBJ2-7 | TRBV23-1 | TGCGCCAGCAGTCAAGCGGGCCAGGCAGTTTACGAGCAGTACTTC | CASSQAGQAVYEQYF
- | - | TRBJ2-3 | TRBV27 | TGTGCCAGCAGTTCAGGGGATACGCAGTATTTT | CASSSGDTQYF
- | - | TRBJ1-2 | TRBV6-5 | TGTGCCAGCAGCTTCACAGGAAACCTAGCTTATGGCTACACCTTC | CASSFTGNLAYGYTF
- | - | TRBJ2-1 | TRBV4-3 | TGCGCCAGCAGCCAAGGTAGCGCGTCGAGCTCCTACAATGAGCAGTTCTTC | CASSQGSASSSYNEQFF
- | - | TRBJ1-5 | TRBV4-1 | TGCGCCAGCAGCCAAGTGGTAGGCCTGAGGCAGCCCCAGCATTTT | CASSQVVGLRQPQHF
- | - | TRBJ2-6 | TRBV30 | TGTGCCTGGAGTGTAAGTGGGGCCAACGTCCTGACTTTC | CAWSVSGANVLTF
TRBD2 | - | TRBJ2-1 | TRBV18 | TGTGCCAGCTCACCAGCTAGCGGGAGGCTCCATGAGCAGTTCTTC | CASSPASGRLHEQFF
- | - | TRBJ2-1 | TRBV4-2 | TGTGCCAGCAGCCAAGATCTTGGCTCCTACAATGAGCAGTTCTTC | CASSQDLGSYNEQFF
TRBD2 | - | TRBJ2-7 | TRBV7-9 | TGTGCCAGCAGCACCAGCGGGGGGGCCTCCTACGAGCAGTACTTC | CASSTSGGASYEQYF
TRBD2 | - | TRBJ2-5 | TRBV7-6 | TGTGCCAGCAGCTCGGGACTAGCGGGAGAGACCCAGTACTTC | CASSSGLAGETQYF
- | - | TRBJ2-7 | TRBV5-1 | TGCGCCAGCAGCGCGGGCCTCGGCTACGAGCAGTACTTC | CASSAGLGYEQYF
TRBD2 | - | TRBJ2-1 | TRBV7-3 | TGTGCCAGCAGCTTGGTACTAGCGGGGGGCAATGAGCAGTTCTTC | CASSLVLAGGNEQFF
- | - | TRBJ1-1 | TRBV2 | TGTGCCAGCAGTCAGGAGAACACTGAAGCTTTCTTT | CASSQENTEAFF
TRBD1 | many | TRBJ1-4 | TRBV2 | TGTGCCAGCAGTGAACTCGAGAGGGGGCATGAAAAACTGTTTTTT | CASSELERGHEKLFF
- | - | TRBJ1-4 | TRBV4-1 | TGCGCCAGCATTGCGATCGCTGCAACTAATGAAAAACTGTTTTTT | CASIAIAATNEKLFF
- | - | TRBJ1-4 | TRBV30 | TGTGCCTGGAGTAACCAGGGGCGGCCTAATGAAAAACTGTTTTTT | CAWSNQGRPNEKLFF